These T cell receptor beta chains were read from a single sample in a study of blood T cell repertoires in COVID-19. Profiling relied on immunoSEQ multiplex PCR, and the TCRdb table lists in-frame clones only, not all of them. This table holds about 23,000 clones, 90% to 95% found once. Material: peripheral blood. Receptor source: a woman in her forties or fifties with active COVID-19. Both conserved end residues are part of each CDR3. The order of the fields is CDR3 protein, CDR3 DNA, clone size, D gene, V gene, J gene. A D gene is named only where the DNA matches it firmly. Size tells how often a clone was seen (once, few, many) or the class of an expanded clone, and some rows leave it out.

CDR3 protein: CASSRTGAAYEQYF
CDR3 DNA: TGTGCCAGCAGCCGCACAGGGGCGGCCTACGAGCAGTACTTC
clone size: NA
D gene: TRBD1
V gene: TRBV3-1/TRBV3-2
J gene: TRBJ2-7

CDR3 protein: CASSPGTGHNSPLHF
CDR3 DNA: TGTGCCAGCTCACCAGGGACAGGTCATAATTCACCCCTCCACTTT
clone size: NA
D gene: TRBD1
V gene: TRBV18
J gene: TRBJ1-6

CDR3 protein: CASSISAATNEKLFF
CDR3 DNA: TGTGCCAGTAGTATTAGTGCTGCGACTAATGAAAAACTGTTTTTT
clone size: NA
D gene: NA
V gene: TRBV19
J gene: TRBJ1-4

CDR3 protein: CASGRASSYNEQFF
CDR3 DNA: TGTGCCAGCGGGCGGGCGAGCTCCTACAATGAGCAGTTCTTC
clone size: NA
D gene: NA
V gene: TRBV2
J gene: TRBJ2-1

CDR3 protein: CASRSDSGEQYF
CDR3 DNA: TGTGCCAGCAGGTCGGACTCTGGGGAGCAGTACTTC
clone size: NA
D gene: NA
V gene: TRBV2
J gene: TRBJ2-7

CDR3 protein: CASKGPVDSRAFF
CDR3 DNA: TGTGCCAGCAAGGGCCCTGTGGACAGTCGAGCTTTCTTT
clone size: NA
D gene: NA
V gene: TRBV2
J gene: TRBJ1-1

CDR3 protein: CASPSIADSYEQYF
CDR3 DNA: TGTGCCAGCCCGAGTATTGCGGACAGCTACGAGCAGTACTTC
clone size: once
D gene: NA
V gene: TRBV28
J gene: TRBJ2-7

CDR3 protein: CASSFGHTEQFF
CDR3 DNA: TGTGCCAGCAGCTTTGGACATACTGAGCAGTTCTTC
clone size: NA
D gene: NA
V gene: TRBV7-3
J gene: TRBJ2-1

CDR3 protein: CASSQDRGTNTEAFF
CDR3 DNA: TGTGCCAGCAGTCAGGACAGGGGGACTAACACTGAAGCTTTCTTT
clone size: NA
D gene: TRBD1
V gene: TRBV27
J gene: TRBJ1-1

CDR3 protein: CASSSPGGTNTGELFF
CDR3 DNA: TGTGCCAGTAGCTCACCTGGGGGGACGAACACCGGGGAGCTGTTTTTT
clone size: NA
D gene: NA
V gene: TRBV19
J gene: TRBJ2-2

CDR3 protein: CSVEQGYNEQFF
CDR3 DNA: TGCAGCGTTGAACAGGGATACAATGAGCAGTTCTTC
clone size: NA
D gene: NA
V gene: TRBV29-1
J gene: TRBJ2-1

CDR3 protein: CASSRVGGETEAFF
CDR3 DNA: TGTGCCAGTAGTAGGGTTGGAGGGGAAACTGAAGCTTTCTTT
clone size: NA
D gene: NA
V gene: TRBV19
J gene: TRBJ1-1

CDR3 protein: CASSYPGASGTNEQFF
CDR3 DNA: TGTGCCAGCAGTTATCCCGGGGCTAGCGGGACCAATGAGCAGTTCTTC
clone size: NA
D gene: TRBD2
V gene: TRBV28
J gene: TRBJ2-1

CDR3 protein: CASSVQGQGNTEAFF
CDR3 DNA: TGTGCCAGCAGCGTACAGGGACAGGGGAACACTGAAGCTTTCTTT
clone size: NA
D gene: TRBD1
V gene: TRBV9
J gene: TRBJ1-1

CDR3 protein: CASRRTSGGADTQYF
CDR3 DNA: TGTGCCAGCAGAAGGACTAGCGGGGGAGCAGATACGCAGTATTTT
clone size: NA
D gene: TRBD2
V gene: TRBV2
J gene: TRBJ2-3

CDR3 protein: CASTAGTGSYEQYF
CDR3 DNA: TGTGCCAGCACCGCCGGGACAGGGTCCTACGAGCAGTACTTC
clone size: once
D gene: TRBD1
V gene: TRBV9
J gene: TRBJ2-7

CDR3 protein: CASSPPEGGYTF
CDR3 DNA: TGTGCCAGCAGTCCCCCGGAGGGGGGCTACACCTTC
clone size: NA
D gene: NA
V gene: TRBV27
J gene: TRBJ1-2

CDR3 protein: CASSHYSRDSQGYTF
CDR3 DNA: TGTGCCAGCAGCCATTATAGCCGGGACAGCCAAGGCTACACCTTC
clone size: NA
D gene: TRBD1
V gene: TRBV3-1/TRBV3-2
J gene: TRBJ1-2

CDR3 protein: CASSLVQGGGEAFF
CDR3 DNA: TGCGCCAGCAGCTTGGTACAGGGTGGGGGAGAAGCTTTCTTT
clone size: NA
D gene: NA
V gene: TRBV5-1
J gene: TRBJ1-1

CDR3 protein: CASSEGGGGNQPQHF
CDR3 DNA: TGTGCCAGCAGTGAAGGAGGGGGGGGCAATCAGCCCCAGCATTTT
clone size: NA
D gene: NA
V gene: TRBV6-1
J gene: TRBJ1-5

CDR3 protein: CASSPDIHSNQPQHF
CDR3 DNA: TGTGCCAGCAGCCCCGACATCCATAGCAATCAGCCCCAGCATTTT
clone size: NA
D gene: NA
V gene: TRBV2
J gene: TRBJ1-5

CDR3 protein: CASSLGQTDTQYF
CDR3 DNA: TGTGCCAGCAGTTTGGGGCAGACAGATACGCAGTATTTT
clone size: NA
D gene: NA
V gene: TRBV28
J gene: TRBJ2-3

CDR3 protein: CSVVRDSSYEQYF
CDR3 DNA: TGCAGCGTTGTACGCGATTCCTCCTACGAGCAGTACTTC
clone size: large
D gene: NA
V gene: TRBV29-1
J gene: TRBJ2-7

CDR3 protein: CASSLDSTSYEQYF
CDR3 DNA: TGTGCCAGCAGCTTAGATTCGACTTCCTACGAGCAGTACTTC
clone size: once
D gene: NA
V gene: TRBV7-9
J gene: TRBJ2-7

CDR3 protein: CASSLGGFEAFF
CDR3 DNA: TGTGCCAGCAGTTTAGGAGGGTTTGAAGCTTTCTTT
clone size: NA
D gene: NA
V gene: TRBV28
J gene: TRBJ1-1

CDR3 protein: CASKSLGTSGRGNTGELFF
CDR3 DNA: TGTGCCAGTAAATCATTAGGGACTAGCGGGAGGGGGAACACCGGGGAGCTGTTTTTT
clone size: NA
D gene: TRBD2
V gene: TRBV19
J gene: TRBJ2-2

CDR3 protein: CASSFPTGSSGANVLTF
CDR3 DNA: TGTGCCAGCAGTTTCCCCACAGGGAGCTCTGGGGCCAACGTCCTGACTTTC
clone size: NA
D gene: NA
V gene: TRBV28
J gene: TRBJ2-6

CDR3 protein: CASSLQGGNQPQHF
CDR3 DNA: TGCGCCAGCAGCTTACAGGGGGGCAATCAGCCCCAGCATTTT
clone size: NA
D gene: TRBD1
V gene: TRBV5-1
J gene: TRBJ1-5

CDR3 protein: CASSAGGSSSYEQYF
CDR3 DNA: TGTGCCAGCAGCGCTGGAGGATCTAGCTCCTACGAGCAGTACTTC
clone size: NA
D gene: NA
V gene: TRBV9
J gene: TRBJ2-7

CDR3 protein: CASSVITGAPNEKLFF
CDR3 DNA: TGTGCCAGTAGTGTTATAACAGGGGCACCTAATGAAAAACTGTTTTTT
clone size: NA
D gene: TRBD1
V gene: TRBV19
J gene: TRBJ1-4

CDR3 protein: CASSVGGTSSEQYF
CDR3 DNA: TGTGCCAGCAGCGTCGGGGGAACCTCCTCCGAGCAGTACTTC
clone size: NA
D gene: NA
V gene: TRBV9
J gene: TRBJ2-7

CDR3 protein: CASSEALGLAAYNEQFF
CDR3 DNA: TGTGCCAGCAGTGAAGCCCTGGGACTAGCGGCGTACAATGAGCAGTTCTTC
clone size: NA
D gene: TRBD2
V gene: TRBV6-1
J gene: TRBJ2-1

CDR3 protein: CASTQILKTGPSTDTQYF
CDR3 DNA: TGTGCCAGCACCCAAATTCTTAAGACAGGCCCTAGCACAGATACGCAGTATTTT
clone size: NA
D gene: NA
V gene: TRBV2
J gene: TRBJ2-3

CDR3 protein: CASSIGPGANEAFF
CDR3 DNA: TGTGCCAGTAGTATAGGGCCAGGGGCGAATGAAGCTTTCTTT
clone size: NA
D gene: NA
V gene: TRBV19
J gene: TRBJ1-1

CDR3 protein: CASSQTRQNERDSRFF
CDR3 DNA: TGCGCCAGCAGTCAAACCAGACAGAATGAAAGGGACTCGCGGTTCTTC
clone size: NA
D gene: NA
V gene: TRBV23-1
J gene: TRBJ2-1

CDR3 protein: CASSPGVAGGQGDTQYF
CDR3 DNA: TGTGCCAGCAGCCCCGGGGTAGCGGGGGGGCAGGGAGATACGCAGTATTTT
clone size: NA
D gene: TRBD2
V gene: TRBV11-2
J gene: TRBJ2-3

CDR3 protein: CASSQYWNTGELFF
CDR3 DNA: TGTGCCAGCAGCCAATACTGGAACACCGGGGAGCTGTTTTTT
clone size: NA
D gene: NA
V gene: TRBV3-1/TRBV3-2
J gene: TRBJ2-2

CDR3 protein: CATSDPRGAGETQYF
CDR3 DNA: TGTGCCACCAGTGACCCTAGGGGAGCGGGGGAGACCCAGTACTTC
clone size: NA
D gene: TRBD2
V gene: TRBV24-1
J gene: TRBJ2-5

CDR3 protein: CASSFQGNTEAFF
CDR3 DNA: TGTGCCAGCAGCTTCCAGGGGAACACTGAAGCTTTCTTT
clone size: NA
D gene: NA
V gene: TRBV7-3
J gene: TRBJ1-1

CDR3 protein: CAIKADLGAGARYNEQFF
CDR3 DNA: TGTGCCATTAAGGCCGATTTGGGAGCGGGAGCGAGGTACAATGAGCAGTTCTTC
clone size: NA
D gene: TRBD2
V gene: TRBV10-3
J gene: TRBJ2-1

CDR3 protein: CASSRVQSSPLHF
CDR3 DNA: TGTGCCAGCAGCCGGGTCCAGTCCTCACCCCTCCACTTT
clone size: few
D gene: NA
V gene: TRBV6-5
J gene: TRBJ1-6

CDR3 protein: CASSPQGERPQHF
CDR3 DNA: TGTGCCAGCTCCCCGCAGGGGGAAAGGCCCCAGCATTTT
clone size: NA
D gene: TRBD1
V gene: TRBV18
J gene: TRBJ1-5

CDR3 protein: CSATGTGVTPYNEQFF
CDR3 DNA: TGCAGCGCCACAGGGACAGGGGTAACGCCTTACAATGAGCAGTTCTTC
clone size: NA
D gene: TRBD1
V gene: TRBV29-1
J gene: TRBJ2-1

CDR3 protein: CASSRLAGTQETQYF
CDR3 DNA: TGTGCCAGCTCCCGACTAGCGGGGACACAAGAGACCCAGTACTTC
clone size: once
D gene: TRBD2
V gene: TRBV14
J gene: TRBJ2-5

CDR3 protein: CASSSDRNTEAFF
CDR3 DNA: TGTGCCAGCAGCTCCGACAGGAACACTGAAGCTTTCTTT
clone size: NA
D gene: NA
V gene: TRBV7-3
J gene: TRBJ1-1

CDR3 protein: CASSWAGGPGDTQYF
CDR3 DNA: TGTGCCAGCAGCTGGGCGGGAGGGCCGGGAGATACGCAGTATTTT
clone size: NA
D gene: TRBD2
V gene: TRBV11-2
J gene: TRBJ2-3

CDR3 protein: CASSRDRSSGNTIYF
CDR3 DNA: TGTGCCAGCTCACGAGACAGGTCGAGCGGAAACACCATATATTTT
clone size: NA
D gene: NA
V gene: TRBV18
J gene: TRBJ1-3